This T cell receptor (beta chain) was documented in a study of T cell clonality in common variable immunodeficiency. Points from the study as a whole: In common variable immunodeficiency, TCR beta chains reportedly carried fewer deletions and N-nucleotide insertions. CVID subjects showed higher TCRbeta clonality than healthy controls. Authors noted CVID clonality's cause needs subpopulation repertoire sequencing.

CVID and control samples used equivalent genomic DNA input. Sequencing was performed with immunoSEQ multiplex PCR; in TCRdb, only in-frame clones are kept and a portion is missing. The sample is made up of fewer than 30,000 clones, none counted only once. Aged about 9 to 70 years, CVID subjects averaged around 43 years old. This clone was counted many times. Its antigen remains unknown. The read terminates 3 residues before the CDR3 end, so the remaining end is supplied by the germline J gene. The CDR3 consists of 15 residues. Germline V gene data show CDR1 as SGHRS and CDR2 as YFSETQ. V was shortened by 0 bases and J by 2 bases, with 11 bases between the two germline ends.

This sequence was found in a human donor with common variable immunodeficiency. The sample was peripheral blood mononuclear cells. The chain is built from TRBV5-1 and TRBJ1-1; D may be TRBD1 (6 bases). The part of the CDR3 DNA that was read is TGCGCCAGCAGCTTGGGTACAGGGAGAAACACTGAA. Its translation: CASSLGTGRNTE. The entire CDR3 sequence reads CASSLGTGRNTEAFF.